Listed here are 21 T cell receptor beta chains from one sample, sequenced in a study of blood T cell repertoires in COVID-19. Libraries were prepared by immunoSEQ multiplex PCR; TCRdb keeps only in-frame clonotypes and omits some of them. The sample records about 160,000 clones, about nine tenths being singletons. Sequences were obtained from peripheral blood. The receptor set was obtained from a young man with acute or convalescent COVID-19.

The chain uses TRBV24-1 and TRBJ1-6; D is possibly TRBD1 (5 bases). The CDR3 totals 20 residues. With 2 bases removed from V and 0 bases from J, the gap between germline ends came to 19 bases. Germline V gene data show CDR1 as KGHDR and CDR2 as SFDVKD. The CDR3: CATSDSQPSTDNSYNSPLHF. Written as DNA, the CDR3 is TGTGCCACCAGTGATTCTCAGCCCTCGACAGACAACTCCTATAATTCACCCCTCCACTTT.

This rearrangement joins TRBV6-6 to TRBJ2-2; 8 positions agree with TRBD1. Germline V CDR1 and CDR2: MNHNY, SVGAGI (reference sequence). The CDR3 runs to 14 residues. V lost 6 bases and J lost 7; bases outside the gene matches: 7. The CDR3 nucleotides read TGTGCCAGCAGCCGGACAGGGTCAGGCGGGGAGCTGTTTTTT. Protein: CASSRTGSGGELFF.

V usage is TRBV9 and J usage is TRBJ2-2, with a weak D call TRBD2 (5 bases). This CDR3 has 19 amino acids. Between the trimmed V and J ends, which lost 3 bases and 2 bases, there was a span of 23 bases. The germline V gene has CDR1 SGDLS and CDR2 YYNGEE. The CDR3 loop is CASSAPGGPTRKNTGELFF. In DNA form, the CDR3 reads TGTGCCAGCAGCGCCCCCGGCGGGCCGACCCGCAAAAACACCGGGGAGCTGTTTTTT. The entire variable domain, with the rest obtained from reference TRBV9 and TRBJ2-2, is as follows: DSGVTQTPKHLITATGQRVTLRCSPRSGDLSVYWYQQSLDQGLQFLIQYYNGEERAKGNILERFSAQQFPDLHSELNLSSLELGDSALYFCASSAPGGPTRKNTGELFFGEGSRLTVL.

The rearrangement links TRBV24-1 to TRBJ2-3; possibly TRBD1 for D (5 bases). CDR3 length equals 14 residues. The V gene's germline CDR1 is KGHDR and CDR2 SFDVKD. V lost 4 bases and J 4 bases, leaving 11 bases between the germline ends. CDR3 sequence: CATSDSRAADTQYF. The CDR3 DNA reads TGTGCCACCAGTGACTCCAGGGCAGCAGATACGCAGTATTTT.

The gene calls are TRBV7-9 and TRBJ2-1; perhaps TRBD1 as D (5 bases). Trimming stripped 5 bases from V and 7 bases from J, with 15 bases between. Germline V lookup: CDR1 SEHNR, CDR2 FQNEAQ (reference sequence). CDR3 length equals 14 residues. CDR3 sequence (DNA): TGTGCCAGCAGCCCCCCACAGGCACGGAATGAGCAGTTCTTC. As protein: CASSPPQARNEQFF.

The J gene is TRBJ1-4, the V gene TRBV14, with D possibly being TRBD1 (6 bases). Trimming left V 1 base short and J 5 bases short, with 17 bases between. There are 17 residues in the CDR3. From germline, CDR1 is SGHDN and CDR2 FVKESK. The chain's CDR3 is CASSQVGPGAPNEKLFF. Written as DNA, the CDR3 is TGTGCCAGCAGCCAAGTCGGGCCAGGGGCTCCGAATGAAAAACTGTTTTTT.

CDR3 residues: CASSPLRGWEREAFF. The CDR3, as DNA: TGTGCCAGCTCACCCCTGAGGGGGTGGGAAAGGGAGGCTTTCTTT. V gene TRBV18 combines with J gene TRBJ1-1; D perhaps matches TRBD1 (6 bases). Germline V CDR1 and CDR2: KGHSH, LQKENI. V lost 3 bases, J lost 11 bases, and 22 bases lay in between. This CDR3 comprises 15 residues.

The chain joins TRBV14 to TRBJ2-1; 13 nucleotides match TRBD2. Germline V gene sequence: CDR1 SGHDN, CDR2 FVKESK. CDR3 length: 16 residues. J gave up 9 bases and V 4 bases, and 9 bases lay outside the gene matches. The CDR3 protein is CASSPRTSGSRGEQFF. The CDR3 DNA is TGTGCCAGCAGCCCAAGGACTAGCGGGAGTAGGGGTGAGCAGTTCTTC.

This sequence joins TRBV12-5 and TRBJ2-2; D ambiguous. Per germline, CDR1 LGHNT and CDR2 FRNRAP. The CDR3 runs to 16 residues. V lost 0 bases and J lost 6, with 14 bases in between. The CDR3 sequence is CASGLVTGIGSGELFF. For the CDR3, the DNA is TGTGCTAGTGGTTTGGTTACGGGTATAGGCTCCGGGGAGCTGTTTTTT.

This clone was recorded only once. The chain has TRBV6-5 and TRBJ2-3; 9 bases line up with TRBD1. The CDR3 length is 15 residues. The V gene's germline CDR1 is MNHEY and CDR2 SVGAGI. V lost 6 bases, J lost 2 bases, and 6 bases stayed unmatched. CDR3 amino acids: CASSDTGGLTDTQYF. Written as DNA, the CDR3 is TGTGCCAGCAGCGACACAGGGGGCCTCACAGATACGCAGTATTTT.

The rearrangement uses TRBV2 and TRBJ2-7; the match to TRBD1 covers 10 bases. The germline V gene encodes CDR1 SNHLY and CDR2 FYNNEI. CDR3 size: 18 residues. Trimming at V came to 5 bases and at J to 3 bases, leaving 16 bases not matched to a gene. The CDR3 coding sequence is TGTGCCAGCAGTCTCCGGGACAGGGGATGGCAGGGGTACTACGAGCAGTACTTC. Translating gives CASSLRDRGWQGYYEQYF.

J is TRBJ2-3 and V is TRBV11-3; a possible D gene is TRBD1 (6 bases). Germline-derived CDR1 and CDR2 are SGHNT and YENEEA. This CDR3 is built from 15 residues. Trimming left V 0 bases short and J 3 bases short, with 10 bases between. CDR3 nucleotides: TGTGCCAGCAGCTTAGATGACAGGAGAACAGATACGCAGTATTTT. Its translation is CASSLDDRRTDTQYF.

J is TRBJ2-7 and V is TRBV5-4; 8 positions match TRBD1. The length of the CDR3 is 15 residues. In germline, CDR1 is SGHNT, CDR2 YYREEE (reference sequence). After removal of 0 bases from V and 4 bases from J, the junction contained 6 bases not matched to a gene. CDR3 sequence: CASSLEQGVGYEQYF. The DNA of the CDR3 is TGTGCCAGCAGCTTGGAACAGGGGGTAGGATACGAGCAGTACTTC.

The J gene is TRBJ1-5, the V gene TRBV27, with unresolved D. V lost 5 bases and J lost 0, with 11 bases in between. The germline V gene has CDR1 MNHEY and CDR2 SMNVEV (reference sequence). The CDR3 spans 15 residues. The CDR3 DNA reads as TGTGCCAGCAGTCTCTCGGGGTATAGCAATCAGCCCCAGCATTTT. Translated, it gives CASSLSGYSNQPQHF.

The chain joins TRBV7-8 to TRBJ1-6; tentatively, D is TRBD1 (6 bases). Between the trimmed V and J ends, which lost 1 base and 2 bases, there was a span of 9 bases. Germline V lookup: CDR1 SGHVS, CDR2 FQNEAQ. The CDR3 totals 16 residues. DNA of the CDR3: TGTGCCAGCAGCTTAGAGGGGGATCCCTATAATTCACCCCTCCACTTT. Translation: CASSLEGDPYNSPLHF. The full variable domain, in which reference TRBV7-8 and TRBJ1-6 provide the parts outside the CDR3, is GAGVSQSPRYKVAKRGQDVALRCDPISGHVSLFWYQQALGQGPEFLTYFQNEAQLDKSGLPSDRFFAERPEGSVSTLKIQRTQQEDSAVYLCASSLEGDPYNSPLHFGNGTRLTVT.

The chain couples TRBV29-1 to TRBJ2-5; 14 positions match TRBD2. The CDR3 length is 14 residues. V lost 7 bases to trimming and J lost 4 bases; unmatched junction nucleotides: 5. The germline V gene encodes CDR1 SQVTM and CDR2 ANQGSEA. CDR3 in amino acids: CSAGTSGSSETQYF. The CDR3 DNA is TGCAGCGCCGGGACTAGCGGGAGTTCAGAGACCCAGTACTTC. The full variable domain, rest sourced from reference TRBV29-1 and TRBJ2-5, is SAVISQKPSRDICQRGTSLTIQCQVDSQVTMMFWYRQQPGQSLTLIATANQGSEATYESGFVIDKFPISRPNLTFSTLTVSNMSPEDSSIYLCSAGTSGSSETQYFGPGTRLLVL.

There are a few counts of this clone. V is TRBV18 and J is TRBJ1-1; D ambiguous. Per the germline V gene, CDR1 is KGHSH and CDR2 is LQKENI. This CDR3 has 15 amino acids. Trimming pared 1 base from V and 4 bases from J, leaving 13 bases between. CDR3 coding DNA: TGTGCCAGCTCACCACGGCAGCCCGGAGGCACTGAAGCTTTCTTT. Its protein product is CASSPRQPGGTEAFF. The entire variable domain, with the rest obtained from reference TRBV18 and TRBJ1-1, is as follows: NAGVMQNPRHLVRRRGQEARLRCSPMKGHSHVYWYRQLPEEGLKFMVYLQKENIIDESGMPKERFSAEFPKEGPSILRIQQVVRGDSAAYFCASSPRQPGGTEAFFGQGTRLTVV.

J is TRBJ2-7 and V is TRBV5-1, with D possibly matching TRBD2 (6 bases). V was cut by 3 bases and J by 2 bases, with 15 bases left in between. This CDR3 contains 15 residues. Germline loops: CDR1 SGHRS, CDR2 YFSETQ. The CDR3 loop is CASSSAAGYPYEQYF. As DNA, the CDR3 is TGCGCCAGCAGCTCCGCTGCGGGGTATCCCTACGAGCAGTACTTC.

The table lists this clone with a few counts. The genes are TRBV28 and TRBJ1-3; no definite D call. Germline assignment: CDR1 MDHEN and CDR2 SYDVKM. The CDR3 is 15 amino acids. V dropped 3 bases and J dropped 0 bases, with 9 bases sitting between them. The DNA for the CDR3 is TGTGCCAGCAGTTTCGGAGGTAGCTCTGGAAACACCATATATTTT. Translated, it gives CASSFGGSSGNTIYF.

The rearrangement uses TRBV28 and TRBJ2-7; TRBD2 is a possible D gene (6 bases). Trimming shortened V by 6 bases and J by 3 bases, and 15 bases separated the two germline ends. CDR1 is MDHEN and CDR2 is SYDVKM in the germline V gene. The CDR3 has 14 amino acids. This chain's CDR3 is CASSPPAGSYEQYF. CDR3 DNA sequence: TGTGCCAGCAGCCCTCCAGCGGGTAGCTACGAGCAGTACTTC. Full variable domain (remainder filled in from reference TRBV28 and TRBJ2-7): DVKVTQSSRYLVKRTGEKVFLECVQDMDHENMFWYRQDPGLGLRLIYFSYDVKMKEKGDIPEGYSVSREKKERFSLILESASTNQTSMYLCASSPPAGSYEQYFGPGTRLTVT.

This clone was seen just once. The rearrangement uses TRBV10-1 and TRBJ2-1; D is possibly TRBD1 (6 bases). The CDR3 extends over 13 amino acids. Germline V lookup: CDR1 WNHNN, CDR2 SYGVQD (reference sequence). Trimming stripped 6 bases from V and 10 bases from J, with 16 bases between. The CDR3 loop reads CASSATGIGEQFF. Written as DNA, the CDR3 is TGCGCCAGCAGCGCCACAGGGATCGGGGAGCAGTTCTTC.